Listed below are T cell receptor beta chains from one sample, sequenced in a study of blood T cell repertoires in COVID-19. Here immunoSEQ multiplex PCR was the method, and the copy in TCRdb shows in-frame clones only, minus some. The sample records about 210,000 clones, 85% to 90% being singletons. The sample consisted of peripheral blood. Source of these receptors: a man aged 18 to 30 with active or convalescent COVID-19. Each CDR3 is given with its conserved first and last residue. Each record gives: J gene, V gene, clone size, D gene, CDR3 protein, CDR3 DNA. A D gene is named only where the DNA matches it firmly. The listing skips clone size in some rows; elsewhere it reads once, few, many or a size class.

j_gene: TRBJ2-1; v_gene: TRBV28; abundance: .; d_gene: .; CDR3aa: CASSLGPQARYNEQFF; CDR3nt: TGTGCCAGCAGTTTAGGGCCTCAAGCACGGTACAATGAGCAGTTCTTC
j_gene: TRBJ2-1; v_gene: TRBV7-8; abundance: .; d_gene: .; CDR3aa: CASSFQLAYNEQFF; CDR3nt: TGTGCCAGCAGCTTCCAACTAGCCTACAATGAGCAGTTCTTC
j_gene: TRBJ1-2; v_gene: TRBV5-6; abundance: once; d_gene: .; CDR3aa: CASSLSRTDGYTF; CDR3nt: TGTGCCAGCAGCTTGAGCAGGACTGATGGCTACACCTTC
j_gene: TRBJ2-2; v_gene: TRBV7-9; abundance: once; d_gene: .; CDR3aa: CASSLTGTGELFF; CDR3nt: TGTGCCAGCAGCCTGACAGGCACCGGGGAGCTGTTTTTT
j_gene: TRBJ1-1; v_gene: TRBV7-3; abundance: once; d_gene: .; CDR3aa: CASSFEGPNTEAFF; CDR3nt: TGTGCCAGCAGCTTCGAGGGCCCGAACACTGAAGCTTTCTTT
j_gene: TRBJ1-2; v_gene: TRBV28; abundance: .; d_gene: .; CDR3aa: CASSFSGANYGYTF; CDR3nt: TGTGCCAGCAGTTTCAGTGGAGCTAACTATGGCTACACCTTC
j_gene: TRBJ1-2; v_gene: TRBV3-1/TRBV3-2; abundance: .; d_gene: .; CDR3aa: CASSQGHRGGGYTF; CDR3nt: TGTGCCAGCAGCCAAGGACACCGGGGTGGTGGCTACACCTTC
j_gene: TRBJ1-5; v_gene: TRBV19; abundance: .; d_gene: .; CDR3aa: CASSMTWGENQPQHF; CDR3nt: TGTGCCAGTAGTATGACTTGGGGCGAGAATCAGCCCCAGCATTTT
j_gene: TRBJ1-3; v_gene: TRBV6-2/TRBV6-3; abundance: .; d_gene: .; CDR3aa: CASSPGISGNTIYF; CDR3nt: TGTGCCAGCAGTCCGGGGATCTCTGGAAACACCATATATTTT
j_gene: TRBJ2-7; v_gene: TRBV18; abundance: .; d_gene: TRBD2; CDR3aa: CASSSTSGGAVDEQYF; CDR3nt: TGTGCCAGCTCATCGACTAGCGGGGGGGCCGTAGACGAGCAGTACTTC
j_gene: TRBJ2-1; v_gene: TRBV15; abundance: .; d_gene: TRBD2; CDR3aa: CATSSRLAGGLGNEQFF; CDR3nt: TGTGCCACCAGCAGTCGACTAGCGGGAGGGTTGGGGAATGAGCAGTTCTTC
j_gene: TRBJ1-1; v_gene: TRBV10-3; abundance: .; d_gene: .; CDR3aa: CAISDPGGGLNTEAFF; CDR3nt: TGTGCCATCAGTGATCCCGGGGGGGGGTTAAACACTGAAGCTTTCTTT
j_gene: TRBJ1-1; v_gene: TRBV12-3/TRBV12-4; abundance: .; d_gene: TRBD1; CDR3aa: CASSRTGSAEAFF; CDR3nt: TGTGCCAGCAGCCGGACAGGGTCCGCTGAAGCTTTCTTT
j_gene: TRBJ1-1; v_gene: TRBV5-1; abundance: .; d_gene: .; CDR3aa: CASTTGAEPTEAFF; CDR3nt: TGCGCCAGCACCACTGGTGCGGAGCCCACTGAAGCTTTCTTT
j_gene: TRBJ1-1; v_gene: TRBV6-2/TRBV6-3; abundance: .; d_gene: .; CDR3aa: CASSYFRGTEAFF; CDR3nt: TGTGCCAGCAGTTATTTCAGGGGCACTGAAGCTTTCTTT
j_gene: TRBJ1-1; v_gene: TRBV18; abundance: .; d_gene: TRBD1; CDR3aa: CASSLRQGSNTEAFF; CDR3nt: TGTGCCAGCTCACTCAGACAGGGTTCGAACACTGAAGCTTTCTTT
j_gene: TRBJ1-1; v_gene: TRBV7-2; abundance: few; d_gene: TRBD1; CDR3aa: CASSPGGWNTEAFF; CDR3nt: TGTGCCAGCAGCCCAGGGGGGTGGAACACTGAAGCTTTCTTT
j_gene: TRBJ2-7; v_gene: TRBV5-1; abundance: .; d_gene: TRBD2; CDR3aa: CASSPGLAGAEQYF; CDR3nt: TGCGCCAGCAGCCCAGGACTAGCGGGGGCCGAGCAGTACTTC
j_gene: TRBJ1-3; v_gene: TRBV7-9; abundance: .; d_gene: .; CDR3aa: CASAEYGQTTGNTIYF; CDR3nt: TGTGCCAGTGCGGAATATGGTCAAACTACTGGAAACACCATATATTTT
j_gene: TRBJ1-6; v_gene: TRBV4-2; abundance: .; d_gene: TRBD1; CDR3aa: CASSRDRGYSPLHF; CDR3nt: TGTGCCAGCAGCCGGGACAGGGGATATTCACCCCTCCACTTT
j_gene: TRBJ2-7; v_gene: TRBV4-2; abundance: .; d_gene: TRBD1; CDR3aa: CASSQGTGYYEQYF; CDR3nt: TGTGCCAGCAGCCAAGGGACAGGATACTACGAGCAGTACTTC
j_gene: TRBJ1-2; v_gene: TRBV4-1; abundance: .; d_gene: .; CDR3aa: CASSQDVGAEGYTF; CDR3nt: TGCGCCAGCAGCCAAGATGTGGGGGCGGAGGGCTACACCTTC
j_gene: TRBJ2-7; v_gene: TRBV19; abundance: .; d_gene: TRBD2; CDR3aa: CASKASGPYEQYF; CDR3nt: TGTGCCAGTAAGGCTAGCGGACCGTACGAGCAGTACTTC
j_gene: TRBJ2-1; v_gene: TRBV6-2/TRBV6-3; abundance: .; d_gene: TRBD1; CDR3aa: CASSGGTGIINEQFF; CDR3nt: TGTGCCAGCAGTGGGGGGACAGGGATAATCAATGAGCAGTTCTTC
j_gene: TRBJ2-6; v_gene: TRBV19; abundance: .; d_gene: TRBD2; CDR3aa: CASSIDPGSGSSGANVLTF; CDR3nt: TGTGCCAGTAGTATAGATCCGGGTAGCGGGAGCTCTGGGGCCAACGTCCTGACTTTC
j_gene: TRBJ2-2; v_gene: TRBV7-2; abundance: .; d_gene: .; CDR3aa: CASSLESSTGELFF; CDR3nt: TGTGCCAGCAGCTTAGAGTCCAGCACCGGGGAGCTGTTTTTT
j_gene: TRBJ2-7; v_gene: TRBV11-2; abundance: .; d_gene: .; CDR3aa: CASSLMGPGEQYF; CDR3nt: TGTGCCAGCAGCTTAATGGGGCCGGGCGAGCAGTACTTC
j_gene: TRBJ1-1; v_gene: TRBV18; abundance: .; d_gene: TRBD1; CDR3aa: CASSVSQGDPPEAFF; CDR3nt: TGTGCCAGCTCAGTATCACAGGGGGACCCTCCGGAAGCTTTCTTT
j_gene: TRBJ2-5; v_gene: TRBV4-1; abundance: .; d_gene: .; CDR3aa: CASSRGPQETQYF; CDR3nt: TGCGCCAGCAGCCGGGGGCCTCAAGAGACCCAGTACTTC
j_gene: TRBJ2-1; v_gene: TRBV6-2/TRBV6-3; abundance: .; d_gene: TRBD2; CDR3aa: CASSSAGTSGYNEQFF; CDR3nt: TGTGCCAGCAGTTCGGCCGGGACTAGCGGATATAATGAGCAGTTCTTC
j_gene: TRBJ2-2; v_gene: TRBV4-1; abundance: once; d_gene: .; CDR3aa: CASSQDSRGGELFF; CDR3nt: TGCGCCAGCAGCCAAGATTCCCGGGGCGGGGAGCTGTTTTTT
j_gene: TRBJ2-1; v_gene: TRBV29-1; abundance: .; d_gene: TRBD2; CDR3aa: CSAGLAGNEQFF; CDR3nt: TGCAGCGCAGGACTAGCGGGCAATGAGCAGTTCTTC
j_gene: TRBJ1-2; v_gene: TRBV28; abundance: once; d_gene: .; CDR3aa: CASSYNGYTF; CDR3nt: TGTGCCAGCAGTTATAATGGCTACACCTTC
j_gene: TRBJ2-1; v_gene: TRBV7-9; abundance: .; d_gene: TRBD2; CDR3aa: CASSGGGGPSYNEQFF; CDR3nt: TGTGCCAGCAGCGGCGGGGGGGGCCCCTCCTACAATGAGCAGTTCTTC
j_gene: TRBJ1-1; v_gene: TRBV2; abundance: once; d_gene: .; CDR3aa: CASRGRRLNTEAFF; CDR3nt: TGTGCCAGCAGAGGGAGGCGGTTGAACACTGAAGCTTTCTTT
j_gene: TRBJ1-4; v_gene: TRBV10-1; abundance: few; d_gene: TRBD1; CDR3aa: CASSQTGGAGEKLFF; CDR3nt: TGCGCCAGCAGTCAGACAGGGGGCGCGGGTGAAAAACTGTTTTTT